This T cell receptor beta chain was sequenced for a study of T cells in Graves' hyperthyroidism and ophthalmopathy (dated by TCRdb to about 2019). About the study as a whole: Peripheral blood samples were taken at the time of initial diagnosis, prior to any treatment. In six Graves' hyperthyroidism patients, the study also compared T-cell repertoires from thyroid tissue with T-cell repertoires from blood. The 100 discovery patients were randomly split 7:3 into training and test sets. TCR V-J signatures able to tell the groups apart were searched for in a discovery cohort of approximately 95 patients, of whom 40 to 45 had Graves' ophthalmopathy and around 57 had stable Graves' hyperthyroidism. Prospective prediction of ophthalmopathy was tested in an independent validation cohort consisting of about 20 hyperthyroidism patients and 15 to 17 patients who later progressed to ophthalmopathy. Following sampling, methimazole starting at 30 mg daily was given to hyperthyroidism patients, and high-dose intravenous methylprednisolone was given to ophthalmopathy patients. The paper reports TCR Vbeta CDR3 sequencing of some 140 peripheral blood samples: fewer than 50 ophthalmopathy, roughly 74 hyperthyroidism and around 17 progressor patients. Study-wide findings and limitations: In validation, the model predicted progression to ophthalmopathy a median of 6.5 months before onset, with over 55% sensitivity and roughly 72% specificity. Most expanded thyroid clonotypes (frequency above 0.001) were also detected in blood, suggesting blood repertoires may reflect thyroid immune responses. No statistical method was used to set the sample size in advance, and investigators knew the group allocation. A 13 V-J signature model separated ophthalmopathy from stable hyperthyroidism, with roughly 88% sensitivity and about 81% specificity in cross-validation and 80%/75% in testing.

This clonotype was recorded at least ten times. Its antigen specificity is not known. No base quality values were provided; no much bigger clone lies one nucleotide off. Graves' hyperthyroidism was defined as stable when no progression to ophthalmopathy occurred over 18 months of follow-up. The hyperthyroidism patients were between 18 and 65 years old and newly diagnosed, with a disease duration of less than 2 months. Patients with uncontrolled infections, other autoimmune diseases, pregnancy or lactation were excluded. Diagnoses were established on the basis of clinical symptoms, serum thyroxine and TRAb, thyroid ultrasound, and orbital computed tomography. PBMCs were isolated from about 9 ml of fresh peripheral blood by Ficoll-Paque density gradient centrifugation. Total RNA was extracted using Trizol reagent, and RNA quality was assessed on an Agilent 2100 Bioanalyzer. The TCR beta CDR3 regions were amplified from RNA transcripts. A first-round RT-PCR of the TCR CDR3 used the HTBI primer set with the Qiagen OneStep RT-PCR kit. A second multiplex PCR round built the libraries, followed by size selection and purification. Libraries were sequenced paired-end with 100 bp reads on an Illumina HiSeq2000. The source study handled its data this way. SOAPnuke was used to process the raw data, throwing out any read that contained adapters or uncalled bases, had a mean Phred below 15, or lacked an exact constant-primer or identifier match. COPE v1.2.5 was used to merge the high-quality paired reads, and each unique nucleotide sequence was defined as a clonotype. MiTCR v1.1 was used to align clonotypes to the IMGT TRBV, TRBD and TRBJ reference segments. The analysis included only V-J combinations with a frequency above 0.0001, which together covered 99.2% of the repertoires. A TCS score was defined as the ratio of F50 (clonal expansion) to E x V (chaos), with BLOSUM62-based TCRdist applied between CDR3 peptides within each V-J. Welch's t-statistics and random forest reduced approximately 520 V-J features to 13, which were used in a naive Bayes classifier (R e1071). Thyroid-blood repertoire similarity was quantified with the Morisita-Horn index. In-frame beta chains were kept once TCRdb had trimmed the public reads at Q25 with fastp and called clones with MiXCR. Rows with a matching CDR3 protein are joined into one entry that keeps the most common DNA and genes. The V and J calls and clone size are TCRdb's, not the authors'. The sample contains about 840,000 distinct CDR3 sequences, more than 30% of them found a single time. 7.5% to 9.5% of the sample is held by the ten biggest clonotypes.

The CDR3 holds 14 amino acids from the cysteine to the phenylalanine. Kept here is only the CDR3 DNA, which spans 42 bases and is read in frame from base 1. V is cut back by 1 base and J by 5 bases, with 0 bases in the junction unmatched. The germline V gene (reference sequence) sets CDR1 to LNHNV and CDR2 to YYDKDF. The chain uses TRBV15 and TRBJ2-5, with 11 bases aligning to TRBD1. This clonotype was obtained from a man between 18 and 35 years old with Graves' hyperthyroidism. Sequenced input: blood. The CDR3 here reads CATSRGTGGETQYF. The base sequence is TGTGCCACCAGCAGAGGGACAGGGGGCGAGACCCAGTACTTC.